What follows are 25 T cell receptor beta chains derived from one specimen sequenced in a study of STAT3 mutations in large granular lymphocyte leukemia. Points from the study as a whole: Every T-cell large granular lymphocyte leukemia patient had at least one immunodominant TCR beta clonotype.

TCRdb's table, derived via immunoSEQ multiplex PCR, lists solely in-frame clones and lacks some. The sample lists some 27,000 clones, more than 60% seen once, with about 29% in the top ten. Their antigens remain unidentified. Sequencing was performed on peripheral blood mononuclear cells. The receptors originated from a woman between 45 and 65 years old with T-cell large granular lymphocyte leukemia. Some clones in this sample may be carry-over from other donors' samples.

The rearrangement uses TRBV6-5 and TRBJ2-7; 10 bases fit TRBD2. Trimming took 7 bases from V and 6 from J; bases not matched to a gene: 9. The CDR3 sequence is 14 residues long. Germline CDR1 and CDR2: MNHEY and SVGAGI. This CDR3 reads CASTMTSGQREQYF. In nucleotides, the CDR3 is TGTGCCAGCACAATGACTAGCGGGCAGCGCGAGCAGTACTTC.

This clone came up once. The rearrangement joins TRBV28 to TRBJ2-7; no definite D call. Trimming cost V 5 bases and J 2 bases, with 16 bases left between them. Germline V gives CDR1 MDHEN, CDR2 SYDVKM. There are 15 residues in the CDR3. CDR3 loop: CASSTLGVVTYEQYF. CDR3 nucleotides: TGTGCCAGCAGTACGCTTGGAGTCGTAACCTACGAGCAGTACTTC.

The chain has TRBV28 and TRBJ2-1; TRBD2 agrees at 11 bases. The CDR3 length is 18 residues. CDR1 is MDHEN, CDR2 SYDVKM, per germline. J lost 0 bases, V lost 5 bases, and 9 bases had no gene match. This chain's CDR3 is CASSPHDLAGGSYNEQFF. For the CDR3, the DNA is TGTGCCAGCAGTCCTCATGACCTAGCGGGAGGCTCCTACAATGAGCAGTTCTTC.

This chain connects TRBV5-1 to TRBJ1-3; 10 bases agree with TRBD1. Germline loops: CDR1 SGHRS, CDR2 YFSETQ. After removal of 4 bases from V and 6 bases from J, the junction contained 7 bases not matched to a gene. The CDR3 consists of 15 residues. The CDR3 DNA follows: TGCGCCAGCAGCGCCCAGGACAGGGGGGAAAACACCATATATTTT. Translation gives CASSAQDRGENTIYF.

This clone occurred a few times. The V and J genes are TRBV6-6 and TRBJ1-5; no definite D call. Looked up from germline, CDR1 is MNHNY and CDR2 is SVGAGI (reference sequence). CDR3 length: 13 amino acids. The ends were cut back, 7 bases at V and 4 bases at J, with 11 bases in the middle. The CDR3 is CASIEGQNQPQHF. The DNA for the CDR3 is TGTGCCAGCATTGAGGGTCAAAATCAGCCCCAGCATTTT.

The chain carries TRBV18 and TRBJ1-1; D unclear. From germline, CDR1 is KGHSH and CDR2 LQKENI. V was clipped by 4 bases and J by 0 bases, with 9 bases between them. This CDR3 has 14 amino acids. CDR3 DNA sequence: TGTGCCAGCTCACAACCGAAGATGAACACTGAAGCTTTCTTT. Its protein is CASSQPKMNTEAFF.

The chain joins TRBV10-3 to TRBJ1-1; D is possibly TRBD1 (5 bases). Germline V gene sequence: CDR1 ENHRY, CDR2 SYGVKD. V was trimmed by 9 bases and J by 7 bases, leaving 18 bases between them. The CDR3 length is 13 residues. Here the CDR3 DNA reads TGTGCCATAAGGGCAGGGCTTGCTTTTGAAGCTTTCTTT. Residues: CAIRAGLAFEAFF.

The CDR3 bases are TGCGCCAGCAGCTTGGAGACTAGCGGGTACGGCTACTACAATGAGCAGTTCTTC. Translating it yields CASSLETSGYGYYNEQFF. The chain employs TRBV5-1 and TRBJ2-1; 10 nucleotides align to TRBD2. Germline CDR1 and CDR2: SGHRS and YFSETQ. V lost 0 bases, J lost 3 bases, and 9 bases stayed unmatched. The length of the CDR3 is 18 residues. Complete variable domain (other parts from reference TRBV5-1 and TRBJ2-1): KAGVTQTPRYLIKTRGQQVTLSCSPISGHRSVSWYQQTPGQGLQFLFEYFSETQRNKGNFPGRFSGRQFSNSRSEMNVSTLELGDSALYLCASSLETSGYGYYNEQFFGPGTRLTVL.

This rearrangement joins TRBV12-5 to TRBJ1-5, with 8 bases that match TRBD1. V dropped 10 bases and J dropped 4; count of bases not matched to a gene: 9. The germline V gene encodes CDR1 LGHNT and CDR2 FRNRAP. This CDR3 has 14 amino acids. The CDR3 loop is CANRHRGVNQPQHF. The CDR3, as DNA: TGTGCTAATCGTCACAGGGGGGTTAATCAGCCCCAGCATTTT. Together with reference TRBV12-5 and TRBJ1-5, the CDR3 gives the full variable domain: DARVTQTPRHKVTEMGQEVTMRCQPILGHNTVFWYRQTMMQGLELLAYFRNRAPLDDSGMPKDRFSAEMPDATLATLKIQPSEPRDSAVYFCANRHRGVNQPQHFGDGTRLSIL.

The rearrangement links TRBV28 to TRBJ2-7; D is undetermined. Trimming took 4 bases from V and 2 from J, leaving 6 bases between them. The CDR3 is made up of 12 amino acids. Germline V gene lookup returns CDR1 MDHEN and CDR2 SYDVKM. This CDR3 is CASSSNTYEQYF. The CDR3, as DNA: TGTGCCAGCAGTTCCAATACCTACGAGCAGTACTTC.

V usage is TRBV12-5 and J usage is TRBJ2-6, with unresolved D. CDR1 and CDR2 from the germline V gene are LGHNT and FRNRAP. The CDR3 loop spans 20 amino acids. V lost 4 bases to trimming and J lost 2 bases, with 24 bases between them. The CDR3 protein is CASGSSLGPRVGAGANVLTF. In nucleotides, the CDR3 is TGTGCTAGTGGTTCTTCCTTGGGCCCTAGGGTAGGAGCTGGGGCCAACGTCCTGACTTTC.

This clone showed up just once. The V and J genes are TRBV30 and TRBJ1-2, with TRBD1 as a possible D gene (5 bases). V shed 0 bases and J shed 3 bases, with 8 bases lying between them. CDR3 length: 13 residues. The V gene's germline CDR1 is GTSNPN and CDR2 SVGIG (reference sequence). DNA for the CDR3: TGTGCCTGGAGTGTTGACAGATACTATGGCTACACCTTC. This encodes CAWSVDRYYGYTF.

This clone appeared a few times. V and J are TRBV4-2 and TRBJ1-2, with D maybe TRBD1 (5 bases). There are 16 residues in the CDR3. Germline V lookup: CDR1 LGHNA, CDR2 YNFKEQ. The V gene lost 1 base and the J gene lost 5 bases, with 17 bases spanning the gap. The CDR3 DNA sequence: TGTGCCAGCAGCCAAGGACGGGACCCCAGAGGGTATGGCTACACCTTC. It encodes CASSQGRDPRGYGYTF.

As regards this clone: Germline is not matched at one junction end, which may reflect a read error. The V and J genes are TRBV7-7 and TRBJ2-7, with 9 bases identical to TRBD1. This CDR3 has 13 residues. Germline CDR1 reads SSHAT; CDR2 reads FNYEAQ (reference sequence). CDR3 residues: CASSRGQGYEQYF. Written as DNA, the CDR3 is TGTGCTAGCAGCCGTGGACAGGGGTACGAGCAGTACTTC.

This rearrangement joins TRBV6-5 to TRBJ2-1; the match to TRBD1 covers 9 bases. Germline V CDR1 and CDR2: MNHEY, SVGAGI. With V trimmed by 5 bases and J by 6 bases, 8 bases remained unmatched. The CDR3 length is 15 residues. The CDR3 spells CASSPDRGAFNEQFF. DNA of the CDR3: TGTGCCAGCAGTCCCGACAGGGGGGCCTTCAATGAGCAGTTCTTC.

This chain uses TRBV28 with TRBJ1-2; D gene ambiguous. This CDR3 is 14 amino acids long. Between the trimmed V and J ends, which lost 7 bases and 7 bases, there was a span of 19 bases. CDR1 MDHEN and CDR2 SYDVKM come from the germline V gene. The DNA for the CDR3 is TGTGCCAGCACTATTCCGAATGACCGTACTGGCTACACCTTC. Amino acids: CASTIPNDRTGYTF.

The chain carries TRBV29-1 and TRBJ2-1; D tentatively reads TRBD1 or TRBD2 (6 bases each). Germline-derived CDR1 and CDR2 are SQVTM and ANQGSEA. The CDR3 has 14 residues. V dropped 5 bases and J dropped 8 bases, with 19 bases sitting between them. In DNA, the CDR3 is TGCAGCGTTTCTCTAGCCCTGGGGGGCGATGAGCAGTTCTTC. Translation: CSVSLALGGDEQFF.

This clone was observed a single time. This chain's CDR3 is CASRAGGHYNEQFF. In DNA form, the CDR3 reads TGCGCCAGCAGGGCTGGAGGACACTACAATGAGCAGTTCTTC. The chain uses TRBV5-1 and TRBJ2-1; TRBD1 or TRBD2 may be the D gene (5 bases each). Trimming shortened V by 5 bases and J by 3 bases, and 12 bases separated the two germline ends. The V gene's germline CDR1 is SGHRS and CDR2 YFSETQ. CDR3 length equals 14 residues.

This clone was recorded a few times. The chain links TRBV18 to TRBJ2-3; TRBD1 might be the D (5 bases). This CDR3 region has 16 residues. CDR1 and CDR2 from the germline V gene are KGHSH and LQKENI. Trimming left V 2 bases short and J 4 bases short, with 16 bases between. Here the CDR3 DNA reads TGTGCCAGCTCACCAATTGCTAGGGGTCAGGCAGATACGCAGTATTTT. It is translated as CASSPIARGQADTQYF.

V gene TRBV7-2 combines with J gene TRBJ2-7; a possible D gene is TRBD1 (5 bases). Germline CDR1 is SGHTA and CDR2 is FQGNSA. V shed 1 base and J shed 6 bases, with 10 bases lying between them. This CDR3 region has 13 residues. CDR3 residues: CASSLVGQGEQYF. CDR3 bases: TGTGCCAGCAGCTTAGTAGGGCAGGGCGAGCAGTACTTC.

The chain employs TRBV9 and TRBJ2-1, with D unclear. The CDR3 consists of 13 residues. Trimming took off 0 bases at V and 8 bases at J, with 9 bases between the two ends. Germline V gene data show CDR1 as SGDLS and CDR2 as YYNGEE. CDR3 DNA sequence: TGTGCCAGCAGCGTAGAGATTGGACATGAGCAGTTCTTC. It translates to CASSVEIGHEQFF. The variable domain in full, with the rest retrieved from reference TRBV9 and TRBJ2-1, is DSGVTQTPKHLITATGQRVTLRCSPRSGDLSVYWYQQSLDQGLQFLIQYYNGEERAKGNILERFSAQQFPDLHSELNLSSLELGDSALYFCASSVEIGHEQFFGPGTRLTVL.

V and J are TRBV5-4 and TRBJ1-2; 10 bases are shared with TRBD1. Germline loops: CDR1 SGHNT, CDR2 YYREEE (reference sequence). The CDR3 extends over 13 amino acids. Trimming at V came to 4 bases and at J to 8 bases, leaving 5 bases not matched to a gene. The CDR3 is CASSTDRGIGYTF. In DNA form, the CDR3 reads TGTGCCAGCAGCACGGACAGGGGGATCGGCTACACCTTC.

The rearrangement links TRBV27 to TRBJ2-7; the D gene could be TRBD1 or TRBD2 (5 bases each). From germline, CDR1 is MNHEY and CDR2 SMNVEV (reference sequence). This CDR3 is 18 amino acids long. V was pared by 5 bases and J by 9 bases, with 32 bases between. The CDR3 DNA follows: TGTGCCAGCAGTGCACTATGGGGCACCGGGGACGGACCTCCTGGGCAGTACTTC. It translates to CASSALWGTGDGPPGQYF.

This rearrangement joins TRBV30 to TRBJ2-1; 8 bases map to TRBD2. The CDR3 totals 17 residues. Germline lookup yields CDR1 GTSNPN and CDR2 SVGIG (reference sequence). Trimming removed 4 bases from V and 1 base from J; junction bases left unmatched: 12. The CDR3 protein is CAWTPGGLAGSYNEQFF. Written as DNA, the CDR3 is TGTGCCTGGACCCCGGGTGGCCTAGCGGGTTCCTACAATGAGCAGTTCTTC.

The rearrangement links TRBV30 to TRBJ2-7; D remains unclear. The CDR3 spans 13 residues. Germline CDR1 and CDR2: GTSNPN and SVGIG (reference sequence). V shed 2 bases and J shed 1 base, with 9 bases lying between them. The CDR3 region has the DNA TGTGCCTGGAGTAAGGGATTTTCCTACGAGCAGTACTTC. It yields the protein CAWSKGFSYEQYF.